This T cell receptor (beta chain) was recorded in a study of T cells after yellow fever vaccination. Study observations and caveats: It was a small share of clonotypes that appeared in both CD4 and CD8 compartments.

The V end lost 5 bases, the J end lost 8 bases, and 24 bases lay between the germline ends. The CDR3 consists of 16 residues. From germline, CDR1 is MNHEY and CDR2 SMNVEV (reference sequence). TCRdb independently ran MiXCR on the 5' RACE reads; one entry per CDR3 protein. The sample holds about 300,000 distinct CDR3 sequences, under 9% seen once. Only a few counts were recorded for this clonotype. As yet, its antigen is unknown. The chain carries TRBV27 and TRBJ1-2, with D maybe TRBD1 (6 bases). Material: CD4+ T cells sorted from PBMCs, obtained 5 days after the yellow fever booster vaccination. The receptor's source is a man younger than 35 who received the YFV17D yellow fever vaccine. The CDR3 DNA is TGTGCCAGCAGTGCCCGCAGGGGTTGGAGCTTTGACGGCTACACCTTC. Amino acid sequence: CASSARRGWSFDGYTF.